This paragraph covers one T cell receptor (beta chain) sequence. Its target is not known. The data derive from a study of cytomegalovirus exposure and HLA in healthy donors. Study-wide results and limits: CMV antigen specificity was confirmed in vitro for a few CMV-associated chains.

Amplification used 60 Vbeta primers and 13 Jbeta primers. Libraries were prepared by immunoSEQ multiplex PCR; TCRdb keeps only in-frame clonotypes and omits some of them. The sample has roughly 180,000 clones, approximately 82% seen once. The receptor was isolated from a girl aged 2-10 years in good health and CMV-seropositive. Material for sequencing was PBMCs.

CDR3: CASGSGGYASSPLHF. CDR3 bases: TGTGCTAGTGGTTCGGGGGGCTACGCGAGTTCACCCCTCCACTTT. The chain employs TRBV12-5 and TRBJ1-6; TRBD1 might be the D (6 bases). Germline lookup yields CDR1 LGHNT and CDR2 FRNRAP. Trimming stripped 4 bases from V and 9 bases from J, with 16 bases between. The CDR3 covers 15 residues.